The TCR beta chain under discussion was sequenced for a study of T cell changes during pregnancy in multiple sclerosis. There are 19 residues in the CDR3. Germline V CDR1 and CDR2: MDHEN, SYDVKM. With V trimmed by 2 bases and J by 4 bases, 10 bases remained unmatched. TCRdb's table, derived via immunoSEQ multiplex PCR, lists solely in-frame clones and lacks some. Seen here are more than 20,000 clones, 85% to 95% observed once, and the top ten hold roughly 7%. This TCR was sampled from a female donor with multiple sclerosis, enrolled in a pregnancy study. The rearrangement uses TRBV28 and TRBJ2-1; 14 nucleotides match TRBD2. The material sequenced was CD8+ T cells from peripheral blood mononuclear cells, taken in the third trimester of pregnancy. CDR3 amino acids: CASSLMGLAGDRSYNEQFF. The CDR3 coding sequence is TGTGCCAGCAGTTTAATGGGACTAGCGGGAGATAGGTCTTACAATGAGCAGTTCTTC.